A single sample gave rise to the 31 T cell receptor beta chains below, sequenced in a study of blood T cell repertoires in COVID-19 (dated by TCRdb to about 2020). The method was the immunoSEQ multiplex PCR assay. TCRdb holds this immuneACCESS table with in-frame rearrangements only. Some clones are missing; in checked studies, unresolved V genes explain under half, and the rest has no known cause. The sample table shows about 110,000 clones, and about 75% are seen once. The ten largest make up 16% of the sample. The sequenced sample consisted of peripheral blood. These receptors all stem from a woman over 75 with active or convalescent COVID-19.

The chain has TRBV19 and TRBJ2-7, with D perhaps matching TRBD2 (6 bases). CDR1 is LNHDA and CDR2 is SQIVND in the germline V gene (reference sequence). The CDR3 extends over 13 amino acids. Between the trimmed V and J ends, which lost 2 bases and 7 bases, there was a span of 12 bases. CDR3 coding DNA: TGTGCCAGTAGTATAACGGGAGCGTTGGAGCAGTACTTC. Translated: CASSITGALEQYF. Full variable domain (rest looked up from reference TRBV19 and TRBJ2-7): DGGITQSPKYLFRKEGQNVTLSCEQNLNHDAMYWYRQDPGQGLRLIYYSQIVNDFQKGDIAEGYSVSREKKESFPLTVTSAQKNPTAFYLCASSITGALEQYFGPGTRLTVT.

V gene TRBV2 combines with J gene TRBJ1-5; the match to TRBD1 covers 8 bases. Looked up from germline, CDR1 is SNHLY and CDR2 is FYNNEI. This CDR3 has 13 amino acids. Germline trimming cut 7 bases from V and 6 bases from J; bases unmatched to any gene: 5. CDR3 protein: CASTDRGAQPQHF. In DNA form, the CDR3 reads TGTGCCAGCACAGACAGGGGAGCTCAGCCCCAGCATTTT.

This clone was found once. The rearrangement joins TRBV30 to TRBJ1-2; D unclear. The germline V and J ends were trimmed by 1 base and 8 bases, with 14 bases remaining between them. CDR1 is GTSNPN and CDR2 is SVGIG in the germline V gene (reference sequence). The CDR3 loop spans 13 amino acids. This chain's CDR3 is CAWSGGPGGGYTF. CDR3 bases: TGTGCCTGGAGTGGAGGACCGGGCGGGGGCTACACCTTC.

The chain has TRBV7-9 and TRBJ2-2, with 10 bases aligning to TRBD2. The CDR3 runs to 15 residues. Looked up from germline, CDR1 is SEHNR and CDR2 is FQNEAQ (reference sequence). Unmatched junction bases numbered 2, after V lost 5 bases and J lost 2 bases. Here the CDR3 DNA reads TGTGCCAGCAGCCGGACTAGCGGTAACACCGGGGAGCTGTTTTTT. Protein: CASSRTSGNTGELFF.

This sequence joins TRBV5-5 and TRBJ1-5, with D possibly being TRBD1 (6 bases). The V gene lost 4 bases and the J gene lost 3 bases, with 17 bases spanning the gap. The CDR3 runs to 16 residues. Per germline, CDR1 SGHKS and CDR2 YYEKEE (reference sequence). The DNA of the CDR3 is TGTGCCAGCAGCCCCTTGGGGGGGACATACAATCAGCCCCAGCATTTT. It yields the protein CASSPLGGTYNQPQHF.

This chain joins TRBV30 and TRBJ1-2; possibly TRBD1 for D (5 bases). V was shortened by 2 bases and J by 7 bases, with 14 bases between the two germline ends. CDR1 is GTSNPN and CDR2 is SVGIG in the germline V gene (reference sequence). This CDR3 spans 13 amino acids. CDR3 DNA: TGTGCCTGGAGTCGACAGAAAAGGGGTGGCTACACCTTC. It is translated as CAWSRQKRGGYTF.

The V and J genes are TRBV29-1 and TRBJ2-7, with D maybe TRBD1 (5 bases). From germline, CDR1 is SQVTM and CDR2 ANQGSEA. V was pared by 4 bases and J by 4 bases, with 11 bases between. The CDR3 has 12 amino acids. The CDR3 here is CSVARDGYEQYF. CDR3 sequence (DNA): TGCAGCGTTGCCAGGGATGGGTACGAGCAGTACTTC.

The rearrangement links TRBV3-1 (or the pseudogene TRBV3-2) to TRBJ2-7, with 12 bases fitting TRBD1. This CDR3 comprises 15 residues. CDR1 LGHDT and CDR2 YNNKEL come from the germline V gene (reference sequence). The trim removed 3 bases at V and 6 bases at J, leaving 6 bases unmatched. CDR3 nucleotides: TGTGCCAGCAGCCATACGGGACAGGGGGCTGGCGAGCAGTACTTC. Its translation is CASSHTGQGAGEQYF.

The gene calls are TRBV2 and TRBJ1-1; TRBD1 agrees at 10 bases. Germline V gene sequence: CDR1 SNHLY, CDR2 FYNNEI. J was trimmed by 0 bases and V by 6 bases; bases with no gene match: 10. This CDR3 comprises 17 residues. CDR3 protein: CASRRGGQGIMNTEAFF. The CDR3 region has the DNA TGTGCCAGCAGGAGGGGGGGACAGGGGATAATGAACACTGAAGCTTTCTTT.

The chain employs TRBV11-3 and TRBJ2-5; 8 bases map to TRBD2. CDR3 length: 15 residues. CDR1 is SGHNT and CDR2 is YENEEA in the germline V gene. Trimming cost V 3 bases and J 4 bases; bases outside gene matches: 7. The CDR3 reads CASSFRRLAGETQYF. Written as DNA, the CDR3 is TGTGCCAGCAGCTTCCGGCGGCTAGCGGGAGAGACCCAGTACTTC. The full variable domain, rest sourced from reference TRBV11-3 and TRBJ2-5, is EAGVVQSPRYKIIEKKQPVAFWCNPISGHNTLYWYLQNLGQGPELLIRYENEEAVDDSQLPKDRFSAERLKGVDSTLKIQPAELGDSAVYLCASSFRRLAGETQYFGPGTRLLVL.

This clone occurred a few times. The V gene is TRBV5-1, the J gene TRBJ2-7; D possibly corresponds to TRBD1 (6 bases). The CDR3 extends over 11 amino acids. Trimming stripped 4 bases from V and 7 bases from J, with 9 bases between. CDR1 and CDR2 from the germline V gene are SGHRS and YFSETQ. CDR3 loop: CASSQGTEQYF. CDR3 nucleotides: TGCGCCAGCAGCCAAGGGACAGAGCAGTACTTC.

The rearrangement uses TRBV7-8 and TRBJ2-4; D is ambiguous. CDR3 length: 14 residues. Per the germline V gene, CDR1 is SGHVS and CDR2 is FQNEAQ. With 5 bases removed from V and 1 base from J, the gap between germline ends came to 9 bases. The CDR3 protein is CASSKQLAKNIQYF. The CDR3 region has the DNA TGTGCCAGCAGCAAACAGCTCGCCAAAAACATTCAGTACTTC.

The gene calls are TRBV10-3 and TRBJ1-3; TRBD1 aligns across 8 bases. V lost 0 bases and J lost 4; bases outside the gene matches: 8. Germline values: CDR1 ENHRY, CDR2 SYGVKD. CDR3 length: 17 amino acids. This chain's CDR3 is CAISESKWRTGGNTIYF. DNA of the CDR3: TGTGCCATCAGTGAGTCGAAGTGGCGGACAGGGGGAAACACCATATATTTT.

The V and J genes are TRBV6-2 or TRBV6-3 and TRBJ1-1; D is undetermined. CDR1 MNHEY and CDR2 SVGEGT come from the germline V gene. Trimming removed 2 bases at V and 1 base at J, with 5 bases between. This CDR3 comprises 13 residues. The CDR3 region is CASSYGKNTEAFF. CDR3 DNA sequence: TGTGCCAGCAGTTACGGCAAGAACACTGAAGCTTTCTTT.

V and J are TRBV7-3 and TRBJ1-1; 7 nucleotides align to TRBD1. From germline, CDR1 is SGHTA and CDR2 FQGTGA. After removal of 5 bases from V and 4 bases from J, the junction contained 4 bases not matched to a gene. The CDR3 contains 13 residues. The CDR3 loop is CASSPTGSTEAFF. The CDR3, as DNA: TGTGCCAGCAGCCCGACAGGGAGCACTGAAGCTTTCTTT.

This clone has just one count. The germline gene is not matched at one end of the junction; a read error may be the cause. The chain combines TRBV4-1 with TRBJ2-1; 7 nucleotides line up with TRBD2. The CDR3 sequence is 15 residues long. Germline CDR1 and CDR2: MGHRA and YSYEKL. Here the CDR3 DNA reads TGCGCCAGCCGCCAAAGTGGGGCTAGCGGTACTTTAAAGTTCTTC. This encodes CASRQSGASGTLKFF.

The chain carries TRBV5-4 and TRBJ2-7, with TRBD1 as a possible D gene (6 bases). The germline V and J ends were trimmed by 4 bases and 6 bases, with 17 bases remaining between them. Germline-derived CDR1 and CDR2 are SGHNT and YYREEE (reference sequence). The CDR3 loop spans 14 amino acids. The CDR3 nucleotides read TGTGCCAGCAGCAGTCATTGGACAGTTTCCGAGCAGTACTTC. The encoded protein is CASSSHWTVSEQYF.

The chain has TRBV7-2 and TRBJ1-2; D is perhaps TRBD1 (6 bases). V was pared by 6 bases and J by 5 bases, with 13 bases between. CDR1 and CDR2 from the germline V gene are SGHTA and FQGNSA. The CDR3 is made up of 13 amino acids. The CDR3 spells CASSTGNPYGYTF. The CDR3 region has the DNA TGTGCCAGCAGTACAGGGAATCCTTATGGCTACACCTTC.

This clone was seen just once. This chain joins TRBV2 and TRBJ2-1, with 8 bases lining up with TRBD1. Trimming at V came to 6 bases and at J to 5 bases, leaving 6 bases not matched to a gene. This CDR3 comprises 14 residues. Germline lookup yields CDR1 SNHLY and CDR2 FYNNEI. The CDR3 coding sequence is TGTGCCAGCAGCCCGGACAGGGTCCACAATGAGCAGTTCTTC. This sequence encodes CASSPDRVHNEQFF.

The chain couples TRBV7-9 to TRBJ2-1; 7 bases agree with TRBD2. The CDR3 contains 16 residues. The trim removed 2 bases at V and 7 bases at J, leaving 11 bases unmatched. Germline V gene sequence: CDR1 SEHNR, CDR2 FQNEAQ (reference sequence). The CDR3 spells CASSLMRLREANEQFF. In DNA form, the CDR3 reads TGTGCCAGCAGCTTAATGAGACTTCGGGAGGCGAATGAGCAGTTCTTC.

This chain links TRBV25-1 with TRBJ2-6; D might be TRBD1 (5 bases). Germline V gene sequence: CDR1 MGHDK, CDR2 SYGVNS. Trimming stripped 5 bases from V and 1 base from J, with 9 bases between. The CDR3 consists of 15 residues. The CDR3 protein is CASSQAGSGANVLTF. The CDR3, as DNA: TGTGCCAGCAGTCAGGCAGGGTCTGGGGCCAACGTCCTGACTTTC.

This CDR3 reads CAIRETGVNTEAFF. As DNA, the CDR3 is TGTGCCATCAGGGAGACAGGGGTTAACACTGAAGCTTTCTTT. V and J are TRBV10-3 and TRBJ1-1; 8 bases are a match to TRBD1. CDR1 is ENHRY, CDR2 SYGVKD, per germline. The V gene end was trimmed by 6 bases and the J gene end by 2 bases; junction bases not matched to a gene: 5. The CDR3 is 14 amino acids.

The gene calls are TRBV18 and TRBJ2-2; 9 bases fit TRBD1. The CDR3 extends over 15 amino acids. V was clipped by 3 bases and J by 7 bases; unmatched bases: 6. Germline V gene lookup returns CDR1 KGHSH and CDR2 LQKENI. The CDR3 coding sequence is TGTGCCAGCTCACCTTGGACAGGGGATGTCGGGGAGCTGTTTTTT. Amino acid sequence: CASSPWTGDVGELFF.

The V call is TRBV28, the J call TRBJ1-1, with D uncertain. The germline V gene encodes CDR1 MDHEN and CDR2 SYDVKM. The CDR3 spans 12 residues. V was pared by 7 bases and J by 10 bases, with 16 bases between. The chain's CDR3 is CASNYGGELAFF. As DNA, the CDR3 is TGTGCCAGCAACTACGGCGGGGAGCTAGCTTTCTTT. Drawing the rest from reference TRBV28 and TRBJ1-1, the complete variable domain is DVKVTQSSRYLVKRTGEKVFLECVQDMDHENMFWYRQDPGLGLRLIYFSYDVKMKEKGDIPEGYSVSREKKERFSLILESASTNQTSMYLCASNYGGELAFFGQGTRLTVV.

The chain uses TRBV5-1 and TRBJ1-3; D ambiguous. Trimming removed 0 bases from V and 0 bases from J, with 10 bases in between. The CDR3 covers 16 residues. Germline lookup yields CDR1 SGHRS and CDR2 YFSETQ. The CDR3 sequence: CASSLGLRDSGNTIYF. In nucleotides, the CDR3 is TGCGCCAGCAGCTTGGGACTCCGCGACTCTGGAAACACCATATATTTT.

This rearrangement joins TRBV19 to TRBJ2-1; 10 bases are a match to TRBD2. Germline CDR1 LNHDA, CDR2 SQIVND (reference sequence). This CDR3 region has 15 residues. V lost 9 bases to trimming and J lost 6 bases; unmatched junction nucleotides: 11. The CDR3 loop is CASRGKREGRNEQFF. The CDR3 coding sequence is TGTGCCAGCAGGGGGAAGCGGGAGGGACGCAATGAGCAGTTCTTC. Full variable domain (outside the CDR3, taken from reference TRBV19 and TRBJ2-1): DGGITQSPKYLFRKEGQNVTLSCEQNLNHDAMYWYRQDPGQGLRLIYYSQIVNDFQKGDIAEGYSVSREKKESFPLTVTSAQKNPTAFYLCASRGKREGRNEQFFGPGTRLTVL.

The genes are TRBV5-8 and TRBJ2-1; TRBD2 aligns across 13 bases. This CDR3 region has 16 residues. J lost 4 bases, V lost 4 bases, and 5 bases had no gene match. Germline CDR1 is SGHTS and CDR2 is YDEGEE. For the CDR3, the DNA is TGTGCCAGCAGCCGGGGGACTAGCGGGATTTACAATGAGCAGTTCTTC. Residues: CASSRGTSGIYNEQFF.

The rearrangement links TRBV28 to TRBJ2-3; D gene unclear. CDR1 is MDHEN, CDR2 SYDVKM, per germline. This CDR3 region has 11 residues. V dropped 8 bases and J dropped 0 bases, with 3 bases sitting between them. The CDR3 region has the DNA TGTGCCAGCTCTAGCACAGATACGCAGTATTTT. Protein product: CASSSTDTQYF.

Here the CDR3 DNA reads TGTGCCAGCAGCTTAATACAGGACACTGAAGCTTTCTTT. This encodes CASSLIQDTEAFF. The gene calls are TRBV7-3 and TRBJ1-1, with a possible D match to TRBD1 (5 bases). The germline gives CDR1 SGHTA, CDR2 FQGTGA. The CDR3 length is 13 residues. The ends were cut back, 1 base at V and 3 bases at J, with 6 bases in the middle.

The rearrangement uses TRBV5-1 and TRBJ2-7; D remains unclear. The CDR3 is made up of 15 amino acids. The germline V gene encodes CDR1 SGHRS and CDR2 YFSETQ. V dropped 0 bases and J dropped 2 bases, with 12 bases sitting between them. The CDR3 sequence is CASSLGSSAPYEQYF. The CDR3 coding sequence is TGCGCCAGCAGCTTGGGGTCTAGTGCCCCCTACGAGCAGTACTTC. Looking up the rest from reference TRBV5-1 and TRBJ2-7 gives the full variable domain: KAGVTQTPRYLIKTRGQQVTLSCSPISGHRSVSWYQQTPGQGLQFLFEYFSETQRNKGNFPGRFSGRQFSNSRSEMNVSTLELGDSALYLCASSLGSSAPYEQYFGPGTRLTVT.

This clone was recorded once. This chain connects TRBV28 to TRBJ1-2; no clear D. With 8 bases removed from V and 0 bases from J, the gap between germline ends came to 10 bases. Germline CDR1 is MDHEN and CDR2 is SYDVKM. The CDR3 contains 13 residues. The CDR3 loop reads CASGGRANYGYTF. The CDR3 nucleotides are TGTGCCAGCGGAGGGAGAGCTAACTATGGCTACACCTTC.